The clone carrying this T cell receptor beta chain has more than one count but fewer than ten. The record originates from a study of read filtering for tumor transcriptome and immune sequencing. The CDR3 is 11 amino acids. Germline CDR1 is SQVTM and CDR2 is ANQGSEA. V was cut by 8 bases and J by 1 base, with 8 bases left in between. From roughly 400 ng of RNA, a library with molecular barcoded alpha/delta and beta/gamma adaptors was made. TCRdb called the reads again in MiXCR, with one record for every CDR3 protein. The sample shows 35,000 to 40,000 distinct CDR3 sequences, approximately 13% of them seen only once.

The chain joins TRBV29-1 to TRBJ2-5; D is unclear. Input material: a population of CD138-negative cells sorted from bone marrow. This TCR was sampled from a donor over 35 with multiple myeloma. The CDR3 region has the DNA TGCAGCCTTCGCACCCAAGAGACCCAGTACTTC. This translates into CSLRTQETQYF.